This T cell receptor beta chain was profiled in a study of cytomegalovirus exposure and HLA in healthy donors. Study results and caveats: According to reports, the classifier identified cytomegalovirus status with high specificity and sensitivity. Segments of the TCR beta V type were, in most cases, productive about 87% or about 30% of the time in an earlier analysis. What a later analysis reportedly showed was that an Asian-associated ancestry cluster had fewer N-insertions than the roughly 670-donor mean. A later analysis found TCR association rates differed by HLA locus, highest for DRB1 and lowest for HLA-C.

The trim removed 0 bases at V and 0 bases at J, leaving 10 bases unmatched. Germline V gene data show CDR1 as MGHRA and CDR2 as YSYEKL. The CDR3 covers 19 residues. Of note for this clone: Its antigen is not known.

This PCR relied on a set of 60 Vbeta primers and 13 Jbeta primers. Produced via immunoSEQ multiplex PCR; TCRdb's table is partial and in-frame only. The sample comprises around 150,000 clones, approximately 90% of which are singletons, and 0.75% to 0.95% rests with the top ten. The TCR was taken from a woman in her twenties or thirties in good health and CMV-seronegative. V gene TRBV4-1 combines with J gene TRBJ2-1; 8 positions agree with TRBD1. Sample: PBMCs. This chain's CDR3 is CASSQEAIRDRSSYNEQFF. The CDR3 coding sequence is TGCGCCAGCAGCCAAGAAGCTATTCGGGACAGGAGCTCCTACAATGAGCAGTTCTTC.